This T cell receptor (beta chain) originates from a study of regulatory T cells in long-lasting Graves disease. Arm-PCR of CDR3 regions with iRepertoire HTBI primers generated TCR beta libraries. TCRdb processed the multiplex PCR reads anew with MiXCR; each CDR3 protein has one entry. There are a few hundred thousand distinct CDR3 sequences in the sample; around 19% occur only once, and about 12% lies in the top ten. Time point defined: newly diagnosed GD, antithyroid drugs for less than 3 months. PBMCs provided the RNA from which the TCR library was made. This clonotype was counted at least ten times. These data were also filed under a second study, of T cells in Graves' hyperthyroidism and ophthalmopathy.

The sequenced sample was peripheral blood mononuclear cells (PBMCs), obtained at new diagnosis, from a patient treated with antithyroid drugs. This clonotype was sampled from a woman in her 30s with Graves disease.

The CDR3 DNA reads TGTGCCAGCAGCCCCCCTGCTCCCTATGGCTACACCTTC. Amino acids: CASSPPAPYGYTF. The chain couples TRBV7-8 to TRBJ1-2; D is undetermined. CDR1 is SGHVS and CDR2 is FQNEAQ in the germline V gene. CDR3 size: 13 residues. V was cut by 5 bases and J by 4 bases, with 11 bases left in between.